Detailed here is one TCR beta chain. The clone's antigen remains unknown. The record has no base qualities; no much larger clone is one base away. The sample belongs to a study of blood T cells in healthy people across ages (dated by TCRdb to the mid-2010s). For the wider study: In model experiments, template switching captured about one uniquely barcoded TCR beta cDNA molecule for every two T cells. Age-related changes in TCR beta repertoire diversity were measured in the study by deep sequencing normalized with unique cDNA molecular identifiers. The study analyzed two additional independent replicas of 1 million unique cDNA reads from the same blood draw for two donors, one aged 18 to 30 and one aged 80 or older. The donors were divided into four age groups: young (average around 17 years), middle-aged (about 40), aged (approximately 62) and long-lived (about 80).

Broad study findings and their caveats: Since profiling was done on bulk unsorted PBMCs, naive and antigen-experienced compartments could not be conclusively compared. Observed TCR beta diversity per million T cells fell roughly linearly with age, and a significant reduction was already apparent by age about 36. Estimates of total diversity based on one million sequenced T cells were considered lower bounds and underestimates. Because the CMV infection status of the donors was unknown, age-related changes in expanded clonotypes may potentially have been confounded. Compared with the aged group, the long-lived group had more naive CD4+ T cells, fewer expanded clones and increased TCR diversity, suggesting age selection. A strong correlation was found between observed TCR beta diversity and the percentage of naive T cells measured by flow cytometry.

The method behind the library was 5' RACE. Sequencing was carried out with an Illumina HiSeq 2500. A second PCR of roughly 6 to 12 cycles was run with a J-beta primer mix and a sample-barcoded 5' primer. A unique molecular identifier was introduced onto each TCR beta cDNA molecule by a template-switch 5' adaptor carrying 12 random nucleotides. At least 3 million CDR3-containing paired-end reads were obtained from each sample. First-strand cDNA synthesis was performed from all RNA using the Mint cDNA synthesis kit, with priming by a TRBC-specific oligonucleotide. Following uracil-DNA glycosylase treatment, a first 18-cycle PCR with universal primers M1SS and BC2_uni_R was performed on all cDNA. The paper's data handling went like this. Each sample was normalized by randomly selecting 1 million high-quality reads, each carrying a distinct molecular identifier. Reads with shared molecular identifiers were discarded instead of being binned into consensus sequences. MiTCR, run with a Q25 quality threshold and the strictest error-elimination algorithm, handled CDR3 identification, clonotype clustering and error correction. Lower-bound total TCR beta diversity was estimated with a nonparametric unseen species model using Euler transformation. TCRdb applied fastp at Q25 and MiXCR to the public reads, then kept only in-frame beta chains. Each CDR3 protein gets just one entry, which takes the most common genes and DNA from the rows behind it. Clone size and V and J calls follow TCRdb, not the original study. The sample data list fewer than 1,200,000 distinct CDR3 sequences, and roughly 24% of these were observed just once. Of the sample, 0.65% to 0.95% falls within the top ten clones.

Systemically healthy Caucasian individuals from Russia, 39 in total and aged roughly 6 to 100 years, were included as donors. Each donor gave approximately 10 milliliters of peripheral blood, collected into EDTA-treated Vacutainer tubes. PBMCs were isolated by Ficoll-Paque density-gradient centrifugation, with at least 6 million obtained per sample. Total RNA was extracted from PBMCs with Trizol reagent, with at least 6 micrograms obtained per sample. For every donor, flow cytometry on a PBMC aliquot measured the percentage of naive CD45RAhigh/CD27high T cells. This sample was also put to use in a study of T cells of mothers and their children. Per that second paper: The donors were nine systemically healthy Caucasian individuals, made up of three mothers and their six children. cDNA synthesis consumed the entire amount of extracted RNA, loaded at 1.5 ug RNA in each 15 ul reaction. In the second PCR, sample barcodes and 2-4 random nucleotides were introduced via the M1S primer. Each mother yielded over 9 million TCR beta CDR3 reads and each child some 3 million reads. In both related and unrelated pairs, thymic selection shapes the output of TCR recombination in a similar way, with inherited differences having only a minor effect. Related mother-child pairs always showed normalized repertoire overlap that was slightly higher than in unrelated mother-child pairs, though the difference was never significant. No persistent microchimeric T cell clones were detected, at a sensitivity of approximately 100 clones per million clonotypes. Deep NGS was used in the study to compare the TCR beta repertoires of mothers and children and to look for features that separate related mother-child pairs from unrelated individuals. On average, the children were approximately 11 +/- 4 years old, while the mothers were around 40 +/- 4 years old. After adapters were ligated using NEBNext reagents, the libraries underwent 100+100 nt paired-end sequencing on an Illumina HiSeq 2000. Mother and child libraries were prepared a month apart and sequenced in separate runs to prevent cross-contamination. Between roughly 450,000 and 2,200,000 distinct TCR beta clonotypes were identified per donor. Naive TCR beta clonotypes were estimated from low-frequency clonotypes matched to each donor's FACS-determined naive share, without sorting.

The sequencing input was blood. The receptor was derived from a girl aged 2-10 years in good health.

The CDR3 region: CASSYSEGNQPQHF. The sequenced DNA is TGTGCCAGCAGTTACTCGGAAGGCAATCAGCCCCAGCATTTT. The receptor chain draws on TRBV6-5 and TRBJ1-5; the D segment cannot be called with confidence. Taken from the germline V gene, the CDR1 and CDR2 loops are MNHEY and SVGAGI. The V and J ends are trimmed by 0 bases and 2 bases, leaving 5 bases between them. The CDR3 holds 14 amino acids from the cysteine to the phenylalanine. Left in the record is the CDR3 DNA by itself, 42 bases read in frame from the first base.